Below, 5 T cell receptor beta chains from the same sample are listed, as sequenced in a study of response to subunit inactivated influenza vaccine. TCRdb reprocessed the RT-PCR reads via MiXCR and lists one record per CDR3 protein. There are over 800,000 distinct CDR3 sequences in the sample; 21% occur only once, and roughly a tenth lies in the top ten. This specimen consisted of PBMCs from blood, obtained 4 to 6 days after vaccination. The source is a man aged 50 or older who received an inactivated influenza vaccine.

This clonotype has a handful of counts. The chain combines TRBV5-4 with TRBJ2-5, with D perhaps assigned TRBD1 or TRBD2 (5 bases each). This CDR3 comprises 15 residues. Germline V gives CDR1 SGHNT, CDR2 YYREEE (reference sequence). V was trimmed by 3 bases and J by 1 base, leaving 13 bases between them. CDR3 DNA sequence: TGTGCCAGCAGCTCCACCCGGGACGGCCAAGAGACCCAGTACTTC. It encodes CASSSTRDGQETQYF. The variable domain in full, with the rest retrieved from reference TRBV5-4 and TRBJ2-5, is ETGVTQSPTHLIKTRGQQVTLRCSSQSGHNTVSWYQQALGQGPQFIFQYYREEENGRGNFPPRFSGLQFPNYSSELNVNALELDDSALYLCASSSTRDGQETQYFGPGTRLLVL.

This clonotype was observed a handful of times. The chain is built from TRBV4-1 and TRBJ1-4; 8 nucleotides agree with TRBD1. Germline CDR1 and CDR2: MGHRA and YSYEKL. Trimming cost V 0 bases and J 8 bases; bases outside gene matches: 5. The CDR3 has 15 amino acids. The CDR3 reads CASSQEARTGEKLFF. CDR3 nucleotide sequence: TGCGCCAGCAGCCAAGAGGCTAGGACAGGGGAAAAACTGTTTTTT.

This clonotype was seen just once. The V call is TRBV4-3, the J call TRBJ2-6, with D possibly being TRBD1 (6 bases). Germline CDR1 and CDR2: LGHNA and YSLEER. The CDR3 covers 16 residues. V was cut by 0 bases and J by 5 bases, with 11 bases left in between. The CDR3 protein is CASSQDRGGWANVLTF. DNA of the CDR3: TGCGCCAGCAGCCAAGATAGAGGGGGTTGGGCCAACGTCCTGACTTTC.

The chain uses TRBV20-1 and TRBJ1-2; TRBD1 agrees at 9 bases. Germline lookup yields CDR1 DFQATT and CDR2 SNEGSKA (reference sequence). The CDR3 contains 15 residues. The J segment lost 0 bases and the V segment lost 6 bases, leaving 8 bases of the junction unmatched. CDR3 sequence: CSAVGQGDTNYGYTF. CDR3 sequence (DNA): TGCAGTGCGGTGGGACAGGGTGACACTAACTATGGCTACACCTTC.

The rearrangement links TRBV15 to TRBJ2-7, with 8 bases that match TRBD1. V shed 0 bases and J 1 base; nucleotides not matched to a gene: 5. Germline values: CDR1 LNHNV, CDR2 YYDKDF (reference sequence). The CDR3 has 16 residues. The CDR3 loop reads CATSRDWTGSSYEQYF. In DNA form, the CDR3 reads TGTGCCACCAGCAGAGATTGGACAGGGTCTTCCTACGAGCAGTACTTC.